The T cell receptor (beta chain) described here comes from a study of molecular identifiers for immune sequencing clone quantification. As for the study in general: Split five ways in replicates, RNA from roughly 20,000 or 100,000 naive CD8 cells had four portions sequenced.

This clonotype was counted many times. Antigen: not known. Points from the study as a whole: Clones that had above 20 RNA copies took up over 99% of effector molecules but under 1% in naive cells.

The CDR3 contains 14 residues. The germline V gene has CDR1 SNHLY and CDR2 FYNNEI. V dropped 3 bases and J dropped 2 bases, with 11 bases sitting between them. TCRdb called the PCR reads again in MiXCR, with one record for every CDR3 protein. The table has around 43,000 distinct CDR3 sequences, roughly 21% seen once. This chain links TRBV2 with TRBJ2-7; D is unresolved. This clonotype was sampled from a human donor in good health. Some libraries in this study had Jurkat cell RNA spiked in. The sequencing sample was made of naive CD8+ T cells from blood, with Jurkat cell RNA spiked in. Subset denoted: FACS-sorted CD8+CD4-CCR7+CD45RA+ naive T cells. CDR3 coding DNA: TGTGCCAGCAGTGATCCGGGCGTAACCTACGAGCAGTACTTC. Translation: CASSDPGVTYEQYF.